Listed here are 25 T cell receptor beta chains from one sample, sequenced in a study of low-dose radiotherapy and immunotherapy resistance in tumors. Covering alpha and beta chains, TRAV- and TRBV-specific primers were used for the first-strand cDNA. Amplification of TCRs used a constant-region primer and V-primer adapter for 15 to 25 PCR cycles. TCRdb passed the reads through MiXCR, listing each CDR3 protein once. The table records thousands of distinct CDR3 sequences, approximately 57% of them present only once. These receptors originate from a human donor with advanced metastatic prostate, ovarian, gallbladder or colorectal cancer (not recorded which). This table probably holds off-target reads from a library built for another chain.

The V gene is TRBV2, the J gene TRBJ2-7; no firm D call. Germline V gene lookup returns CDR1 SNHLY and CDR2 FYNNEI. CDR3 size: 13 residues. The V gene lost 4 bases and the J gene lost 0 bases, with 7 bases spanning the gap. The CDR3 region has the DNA TGTGCCAGCAGTGTTGCCAGCTCCTACGAGCAGTACTTC. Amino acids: CASSVASSYEQYF.

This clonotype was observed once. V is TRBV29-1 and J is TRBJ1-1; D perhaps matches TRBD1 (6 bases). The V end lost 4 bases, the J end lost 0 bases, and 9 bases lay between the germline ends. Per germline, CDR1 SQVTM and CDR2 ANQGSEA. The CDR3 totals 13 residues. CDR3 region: CSVVGQLNTEAFF. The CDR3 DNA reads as TGCAGCGTTGTTGGACAGCTGAACACTGAAGCTTTCTTT.

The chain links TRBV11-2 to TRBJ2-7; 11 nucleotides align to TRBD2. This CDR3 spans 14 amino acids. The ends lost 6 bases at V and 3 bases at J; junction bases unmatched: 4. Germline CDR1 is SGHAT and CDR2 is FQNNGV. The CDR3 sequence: CASRGLAEGYEQYF. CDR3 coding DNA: TGTGCCAGCAGGGGACTAGCGGAGGGCTACGAGCAGTACTTC.

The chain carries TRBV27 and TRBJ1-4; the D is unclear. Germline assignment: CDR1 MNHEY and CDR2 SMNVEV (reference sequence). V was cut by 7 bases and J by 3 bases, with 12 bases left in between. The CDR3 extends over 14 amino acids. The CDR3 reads CASTRAGANEKLFF. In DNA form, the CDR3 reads TGTGCCAGCACTCGGGCCGGGGCTAATGAAAAACTGTTTTTT.

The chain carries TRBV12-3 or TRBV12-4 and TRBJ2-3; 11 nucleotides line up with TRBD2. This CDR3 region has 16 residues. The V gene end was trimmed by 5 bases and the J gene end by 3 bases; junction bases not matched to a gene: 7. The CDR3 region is CASSTRLAGRTDTQYF. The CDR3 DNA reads TGTGCCAGCAGTACCCGACTAGCGGGGAGGACAGATACGCAGTATTTT.

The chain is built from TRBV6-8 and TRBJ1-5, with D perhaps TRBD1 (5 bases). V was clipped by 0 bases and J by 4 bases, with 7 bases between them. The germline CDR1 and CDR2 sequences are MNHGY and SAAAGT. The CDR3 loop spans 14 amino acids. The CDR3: CASSYSGGNQPQHF. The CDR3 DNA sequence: TGTGCCAGCAGTTACTCGGGGGGGAATCAGCCCCAGCATTTT.

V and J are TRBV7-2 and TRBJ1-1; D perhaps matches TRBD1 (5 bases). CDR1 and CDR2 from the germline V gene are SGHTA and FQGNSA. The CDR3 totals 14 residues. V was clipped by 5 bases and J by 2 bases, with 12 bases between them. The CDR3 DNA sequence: TGTGCCAGCAGCCTGTACAGGCAAAACACTGAAGCTTTCTTT. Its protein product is CASSLYRQNTEAFF.

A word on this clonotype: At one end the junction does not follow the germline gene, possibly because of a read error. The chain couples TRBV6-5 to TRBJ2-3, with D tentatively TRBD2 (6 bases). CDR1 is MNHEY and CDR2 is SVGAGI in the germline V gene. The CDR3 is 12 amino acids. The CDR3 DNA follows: TGTGCCAGCAGCAACGACGATCCGGGACTCCGTTTT. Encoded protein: CASSNDDPGLRF.

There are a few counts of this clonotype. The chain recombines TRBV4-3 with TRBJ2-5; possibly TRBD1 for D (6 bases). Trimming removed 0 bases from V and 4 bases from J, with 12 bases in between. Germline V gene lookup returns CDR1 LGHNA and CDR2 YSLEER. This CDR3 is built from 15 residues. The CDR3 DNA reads TGCGCCAGCAGCCAAGATGGAGTCAGGGGAGAGACCCAGTACTTC. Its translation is CASSQDGVRGETQYF.

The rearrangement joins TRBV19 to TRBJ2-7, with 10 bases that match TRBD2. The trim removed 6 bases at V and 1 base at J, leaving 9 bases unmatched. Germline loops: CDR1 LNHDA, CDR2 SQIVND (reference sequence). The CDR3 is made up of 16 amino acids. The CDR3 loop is CASRDPGTSESYEQYF. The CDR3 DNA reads TGTGCCAGTAGAGACCCCGGGACTAGCGAATCCTACGAGCAGTACTTC.

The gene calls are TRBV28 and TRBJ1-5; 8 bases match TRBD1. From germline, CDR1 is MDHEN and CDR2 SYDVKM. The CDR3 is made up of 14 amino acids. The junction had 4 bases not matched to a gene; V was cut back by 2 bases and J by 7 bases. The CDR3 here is CASSLGQGDQPQHF. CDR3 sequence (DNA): TGTGCCAGCAGTTTAGGACAGGGTGACCAGCCCCAGCATTTT. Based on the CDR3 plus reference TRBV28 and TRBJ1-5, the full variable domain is DVKVTQSSRYLVKRTGEKVFLECVQDMDHENMFWYRQDPGLGLRLIYFSYDVKMKEKGDIPEGYSVSREKKERFSLILESASTNQTSMYLCASSLGQGDQPQHFGDGTRLSIL.

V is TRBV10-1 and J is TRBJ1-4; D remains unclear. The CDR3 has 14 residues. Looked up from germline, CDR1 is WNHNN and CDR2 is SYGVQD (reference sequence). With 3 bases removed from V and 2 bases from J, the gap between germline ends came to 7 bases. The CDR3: CASSDGGTNEKLFF. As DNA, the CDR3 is TGCGCCAGCAGTGATGGAGGGACTAATGAAAAACTGTTTTTT.

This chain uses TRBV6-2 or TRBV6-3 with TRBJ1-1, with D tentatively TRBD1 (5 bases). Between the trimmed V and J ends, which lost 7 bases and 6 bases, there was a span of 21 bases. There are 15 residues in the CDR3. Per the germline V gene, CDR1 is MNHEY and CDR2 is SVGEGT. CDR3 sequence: CASTSLGEGKAEAFF. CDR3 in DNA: TGTGCCAGCACCAGCCTGGGGGAAGGGAAGGCTGAAGCTTTCTTT.

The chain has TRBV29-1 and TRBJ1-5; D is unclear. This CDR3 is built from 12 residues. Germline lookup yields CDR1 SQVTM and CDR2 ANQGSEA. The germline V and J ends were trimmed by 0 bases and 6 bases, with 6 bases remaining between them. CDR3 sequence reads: CSVEEGGQPQHF. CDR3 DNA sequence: TGCAGCGTTGAAGAAGGCGGTCAGCCCCAGCATTTT.

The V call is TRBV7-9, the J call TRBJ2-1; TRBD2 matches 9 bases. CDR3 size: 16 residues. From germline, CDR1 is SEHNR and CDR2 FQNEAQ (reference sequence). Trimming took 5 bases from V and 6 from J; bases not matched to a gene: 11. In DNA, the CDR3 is TGTGCCAGCAGCCGAAGTATAGCGGGAGCCCTCAATGAGCAGTTCTTC. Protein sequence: CASSRSIAGALNEQFF. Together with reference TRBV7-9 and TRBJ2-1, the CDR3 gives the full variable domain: DTGVSQNPRHKITKRGQNVTFRCDPISEHNRLYWYRQTLGQGPEFLTYFQNEAQLEKSRLLSDRFSAERPKGSFSTLEIQRTEQGDSAMYLCASSRSIAGALNEQFFGPGTRLTVL.

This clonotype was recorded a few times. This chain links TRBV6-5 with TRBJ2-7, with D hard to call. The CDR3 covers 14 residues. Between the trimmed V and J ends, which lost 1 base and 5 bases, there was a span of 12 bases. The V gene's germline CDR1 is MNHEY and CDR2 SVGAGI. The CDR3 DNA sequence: TGTGCCAGCAGTTACTTCCCCTCTGCCCACGAGCAGTACTTC. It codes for CASSYFPSAHEQYF.

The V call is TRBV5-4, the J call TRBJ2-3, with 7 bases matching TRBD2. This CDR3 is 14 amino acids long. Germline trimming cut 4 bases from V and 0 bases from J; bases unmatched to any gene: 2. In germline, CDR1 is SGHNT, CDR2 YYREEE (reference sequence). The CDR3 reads CASSAGDSTDTQYF. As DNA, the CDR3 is TGTGCCAGCAGCGCGGGAGATAGCACAGATACGCAGTATTTT. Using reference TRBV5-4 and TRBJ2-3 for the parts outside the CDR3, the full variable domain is ETGVTQSPTHLIKTRGQQVTLRCSSQSGHNTVSWYQQALGQGPQFIFQYYREEENGRGNFPPRFSGLQFPNYSSELNVNALELDDSALYLCASSAGDSTDTQYFGPGTRLTVL.

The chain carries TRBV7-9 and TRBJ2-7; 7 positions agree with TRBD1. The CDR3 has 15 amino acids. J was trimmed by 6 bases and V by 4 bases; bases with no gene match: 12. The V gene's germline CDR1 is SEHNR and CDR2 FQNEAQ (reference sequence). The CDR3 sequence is CASSSTGTDIREQYF. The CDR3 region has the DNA TGTGCCAGCAGCTCCACCGGGACAGACATTCGCGAGCAGTACTTC.

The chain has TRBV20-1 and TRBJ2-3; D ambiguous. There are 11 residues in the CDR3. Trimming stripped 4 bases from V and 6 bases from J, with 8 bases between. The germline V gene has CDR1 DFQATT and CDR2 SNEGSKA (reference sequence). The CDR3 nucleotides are TGCAGTGCTAATTGGCGGGATACGCAGTATTTT. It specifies CSANWRDTQYF.

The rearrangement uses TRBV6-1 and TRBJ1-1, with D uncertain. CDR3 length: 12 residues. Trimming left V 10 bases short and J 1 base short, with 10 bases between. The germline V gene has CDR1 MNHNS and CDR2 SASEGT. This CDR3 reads CATAGRNTEAFF. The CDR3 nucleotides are TGTGCCACCGCGGGCCGGAACACTGAAGCTTTCTTT.

The CDR3 nucleotides are TGTGCCAGCAGTATCCACCGGTCCGGGGAGCTGTTTTTT. It encodes CASSIHRSGELFF. This chain joins TRBV12-3 or TRBV12-4 and TRBJ2-2; D is unresolved. V was trimmed by 5 bases and J by 6 bases, leaving 10 bases between them. The CDR3 spans 13 residues.

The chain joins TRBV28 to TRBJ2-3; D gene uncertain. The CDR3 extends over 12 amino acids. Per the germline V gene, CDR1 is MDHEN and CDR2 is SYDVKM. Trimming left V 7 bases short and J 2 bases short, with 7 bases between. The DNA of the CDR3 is TGTGCCAGCACGACGGCCACAGATACGCAGTATTTT. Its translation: CASTTATDTQYF.

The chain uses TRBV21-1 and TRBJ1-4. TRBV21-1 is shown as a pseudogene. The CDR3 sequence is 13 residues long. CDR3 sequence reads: CASSRAREGEAAF. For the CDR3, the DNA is TGTGCCAGCAGCAGGGCACGCGAAGGGGAGGCTGCTTTT.

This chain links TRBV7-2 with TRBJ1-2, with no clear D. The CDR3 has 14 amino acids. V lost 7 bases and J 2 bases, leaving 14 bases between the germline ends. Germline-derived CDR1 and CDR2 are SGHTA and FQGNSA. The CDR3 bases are TGTGCCAGCACCCCCCCGGGAGAAAACTATGGCTACACCTTC. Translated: CASTPPGENYGYTF.

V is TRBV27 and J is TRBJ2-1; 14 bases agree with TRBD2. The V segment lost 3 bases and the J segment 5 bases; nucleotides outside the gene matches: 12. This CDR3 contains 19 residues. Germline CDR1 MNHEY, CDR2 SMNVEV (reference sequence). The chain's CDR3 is CASSFTAGLAGDAHNEQFF. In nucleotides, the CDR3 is TGTGCCAGCAGTTTCACCGCGGGACTAGCGGGAGACGCCCACAATGAGCAGTTCTTC.